The 13 T cell receptor beta chains given below trace back to one sample, sequenced in a study of tumor-infiltrating lymphocytes in oesophageal squamous cell carcinoma. MiXCR, run by TCRdb on the PCR reads, gives a single entry per CDR3 protein. The table lists approximately 17,000 distinct CDR3 sequences, 44% of them singletons, with under 50% in the top ten. The sample taken for sequencing was blood. These receptors were taken from a female donor with esophageal squamous cell carcinoma.

Many counts were recorded for this clonotype. A much larger clone differs by one base, so this may be a read error. The CDR3 region is CASTTSYEQFF. CDR3 DNA: TGTGCCAGCACCACTAGCTACGAGCAGTTCTTC. The gene calls are TRBV7-9 and TRBJ2-1; D perhaps matches TRBD2 (6 bases). The germline V and J ends were trimmed by 7 bases and 10 bases, with 11 bases remaining between them. Per the germline V gene, CDR1 is SEHNR and CDR2 is FQNEAQ (reference sequence). The CDR3 contains 11 residues.

This chain links TRBV6-1 with TRBJ2-6; the match to TRBD2 covers 8 bases. The J call may be in error: the DNA end matches TRBJ2-7 better. The CDR3 covers 15 residues. Germline CDR1 is MNHNS and CDR2 is SASEGT. The chain's CDR3 is CASSETSGSSYEQYF. CDR3 DNA sequence: TGTGCCAGCAGTGAAACTAGCGGTAGCTCCTACGAGCAGTACTTC.

This clonotype is medium-sized (0.01 to 0.1%) in the sample. This chain joins TRBV11-2 and TRBJ2-3; D gene unclear. The ends were cut back, 8 bases at V and 2 bases at J, with 14 bases in the middle. CDR1 is SGHAT and CDR2 is FQNNGV in the germline V gene. The CDR3 runs to 14 residues. The CDR3 spells CASSFGSTTDTQYF. The CDR3 DNA is TGTGCCAGCTCGTTCGGAAGCACCACAGATACGCAGTATTTT. Full variable domain (outside the CDR3, taken from reference TRBV11-2 and TRBJ2-3): EAGVAQSPRYKIIEKRQSVAFWCNPISGHATLYWYQQILGQGPKLLIQFQNNGVVDDSQLPKDRFSAERLKGVDSTLKIQPAKLEDSAVYLCASSFGSTTDTQYFGPGTRLTVL.

The chain uses TRBV7-2 and TRBJ2-3; D ambiguous. The germline V and J ends were trimmed by 5 bases and 0 bases, with 12 bases remaining between them. Germline CDR1 reads SGHTA; CDR2 reads FQGNSA. The CDR3 is 15 residues long. CDR3 residues: CASSAVLVSTDTQYF. In nucleotides, the CDR3 is TGTGCCAGCAGCGCGGTTCTGGTGAGCACAGATACGCAGTATTTT.

The chain recombines TRBV2 with TRBJ1-1; TRBD1 aligns across 8 bases. Looked up from germline, CDR1 is SNHLY and CDR2 is FYNNEI. The CDR3 length is 12 residues. The CDR3 protein is CATSRGTGRAFF. The CDR3 nucleotides are TGTGCTACTTCCCGGGGGACAGGAAGGGCTTTCTTT. Full variable domain (missing parts from reference TRBV2 and TRBJ1-1): EPEVTQTPSHQVTQMGQEVILRCVPISNHLYFYWYRQILGQKVEFLVSFYNNEISEKSEIFDDQFSVERPDGSNFTLKIRSTKLEDSAMYFCATSRGTGRAFFGQGTRLTVV.

This clonotype was recorded many times. It may be a read error: a sequence one base away is much more abundant. V usage is TRBV6-1 and J usage is TRBJ2-1, with 9 nucleotides matching TRBD1. The CDR3 length is 13 residues. The J segment lost 10 bases and the V segment lost 8 bases, leaving 9 bases of the junction unmatched. Germline V CDR1 and CDR2: MNHNS, SASEGT. This chain's CDR3 is CASSGTGRNEQFF. The CDR3 DNA sequence: TGTGCCAGCTCCGGGACAGGGAGAAACGAGCAGTTCTTC.

Only a few counts were recorded for this clonotype. The V call is TRBV6-1, the J call TRBJ2-1; 13 nucleotides align to TRBD2. The ends lost 6 bases at V and 5 bases at J; junction bases unmatched: 4. The CDR3 extends over 15 amino acids. Germline loops: CDR1 MNHNS, CDR2 SASEGT. In DNA form, the CDR3 reads TGTGCCAGCAGGCCAGGACTAGCGGGGGACAATGAGCAGTTCTTC. This codes for CASRPGLAGDNEQFF.

This rearrangement joins TRBV6-1 to TRBJ2-7; D is unclear. The DNA end favors TRBJ2-1, so the J call may be wrong. This CDR3 contains 15 residues. Looked up from germline, CDR1 is MNHNS and CDR2 is SASEGT. The CDR3 reads CASSRIGSLDNEQFF. As DNA, the CDR3 is TGTGCCAGCAGTCGAATCGGCAGCCTCGACAATGAGCAGTTCTTC.

This clonotype turned up a few times. V usage is TRBV6-4 and J usage is TRBJ2-6; no firm D call. CDR3 length: 9 residues. Trimming shortened V by 0 bases and J by 18 bases, and 3 bases separated the two germline ends. Germline V gene sequence: CDR1 MRHNA, CDR2 SNTAGT. CDR3 region: CASSDSGTF. The CDR3 DNA sequence: TGTGCCAGCAGTGACTCCGGGACTTTC.

This clonotype was observed a few times. A much larger clone lies one base from this, so it may be a read error. This sequence joins TRBV2 and TRBJ1-4; D remains ambiguous. The length of the CDR3 is 16 residues. CDR1 and CDR2 from the germline V gene are SNHLY and FYNNEI. V gave up 2 bases and J gave up 16 bases, with 26 bases separating them. The CDR3: CASSESSGVATDTQFF. The CDR3 DNA reads as TGTGCCAGCAGTGAAAGTAGCGGGGTTGCCACAGATACGCAGTTTTTT. The variable domain in full, completed from reference TRBV2 and TRBJ1-4, reads EPEVTQTPSHQVTQMGQEVILRCVPISNHLYFYWYRQILGQKVEFLVSFYNNEISEKSEIFDDQFSVERPDGSNFTLKIRSTKLEDSAMYFCASSESSGVATDTQFFGSGTQLSVL.

This clonotype was detected once. J is TRBJ2-5 and V is TRBV7-9, with TRBD2 identical over 10 bases. Per the germline V gene, CDR1 is SEHNR and CDR2 is FQNEAQ (reference sequence). Trimming removed 3 bases from V and 5 bases from J; junction bases left unmatched: 12. CDR3 length equals 17 residues. The CDR3 reads CASSFSGTSEPWETQYF. DNA for the CDR3: TGTGCCAGCAGCTTTTCCGGGACTAGCGAGCCTTGGGAGACCCAGTACTTC. The whole variable domain, filled in from reference TRBV7-9 and TRBJ2-5, reads DTGVSQNPRHKITKRGQNVTFRCDPISEHNRLYWYRQTLGQGPEFLTYFQNEAQLEKSRLLSDRFSAERPKGSFSTLEIQRTEQGDSAMYLCASSFSGTSEPWETQYFGPGTRLLVL.

This clonotype is termed medium-sized. This chain joins TRBV7-9 and TRBJ2-7; the D is unclear. Trimming stripped 1 base from V and 7 bases from J, with 5 bases between. Looked up from germline, CDR1 is SEHNR and CDR2 is FQNEAQ (reference sequence). The CDR3 runs 11 residues. The chain's CDR3 is CASSLVREQYF. CDR3 DNA sequence: TGTGCCAGCAGCTTAGTCCGGGAGCAGTACTTC. The whole variable domain, filled in from reference TRBV7-9 and TRBJ2-7, reads DTGVSQNPRHKITKRGQNVTFRCDPISEHNRLYWYRQTLGQGPEFLTYFQNEAQLEKSRLLSDRFSAERPKGSFSTLEIQRTEQGDSAMYLCASSLVREQYFGPGTRLTVT.

This chain connects TRBV10-2 to TRBJ1-5; the D gene is possibly TRBD1 (6 bases). This CDR3 has 13 amino acids. Germline CDR1 WSHSY, CDR2 SAAADI. Trimming took 5 bases from V and 2 from J, leaving 7 bases between them. The CDR3 DNA follows: TGCGCCAGCAGTCGACAGGGCAATCAGCCCCAGCATTTT. Translating it yields CASSRQGNQPQHF.